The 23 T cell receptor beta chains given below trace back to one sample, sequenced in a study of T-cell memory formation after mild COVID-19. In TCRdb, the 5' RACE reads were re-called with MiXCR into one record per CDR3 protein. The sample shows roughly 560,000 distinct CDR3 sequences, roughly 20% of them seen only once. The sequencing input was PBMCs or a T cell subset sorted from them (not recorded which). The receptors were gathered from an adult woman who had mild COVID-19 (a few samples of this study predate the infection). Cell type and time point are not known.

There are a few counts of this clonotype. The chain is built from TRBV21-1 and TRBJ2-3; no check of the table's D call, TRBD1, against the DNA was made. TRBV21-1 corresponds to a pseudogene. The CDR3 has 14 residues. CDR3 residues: CASSAPLLTDTQYF. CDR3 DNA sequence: TGTGCCAGCAGCGCCCCCCTGCTCACAGATACGCAGTATTTT.

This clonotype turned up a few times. CDR3 DNA: TGTGCCAGCGGATTCCCCAGCACAGATACGCAGTATTTT. Its translation: CASGFPSTDTQYF. The chain is built from TRBV12-3 or TRBV12-4 and TRBJ2-3; unclear D gene. This CDR3 is 13 amino acids long. The V end lost 8 bases, the J end lost 0 bases, and 9 bases lay between the germline ends.

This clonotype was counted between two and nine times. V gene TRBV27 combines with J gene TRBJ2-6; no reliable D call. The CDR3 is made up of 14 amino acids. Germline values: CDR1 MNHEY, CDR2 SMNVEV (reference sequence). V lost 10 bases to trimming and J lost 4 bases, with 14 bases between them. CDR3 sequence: CATRPYSGANVLTF. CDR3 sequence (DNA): TGTGCCACCCGGCCCTACAGCGGGGCCAACGTCCTGACTTTC.

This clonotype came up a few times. Here the CDR3 reads CASKGQGYTEAFF. CDR3 coding DNA: TGTGCCAGCAAAGGACAGGGATACACTGAAGCTTTCTTT. This rearrangement joins TRBV27 to TRBJ1-1; 8 nucleotides match TRBD1. The junction had 4 bases not matched to a gene; V was cut back by 7 bases and J by 3 bases. This CDR3 spans 13 amino acids. Germline V gene sequence: CDR1 MNHEY, CDR2 SMNVEV (reference sequence).

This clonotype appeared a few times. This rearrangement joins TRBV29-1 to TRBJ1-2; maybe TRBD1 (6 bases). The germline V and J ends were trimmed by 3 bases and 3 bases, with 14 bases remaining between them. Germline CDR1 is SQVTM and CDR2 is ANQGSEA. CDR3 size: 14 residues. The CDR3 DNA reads TGCAGCGTTGAGGACTCCGGACAGCACTATGGCTACACCTTC. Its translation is CSVEDSGQHYGYTF.

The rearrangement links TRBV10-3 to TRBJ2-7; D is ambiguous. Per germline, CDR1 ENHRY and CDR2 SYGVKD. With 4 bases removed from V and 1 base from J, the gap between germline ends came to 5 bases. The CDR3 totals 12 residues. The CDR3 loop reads CAISADSYEQYF. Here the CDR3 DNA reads TGTGCCATCAGTGCCGATTCCTACGAGCAGTACTTC.

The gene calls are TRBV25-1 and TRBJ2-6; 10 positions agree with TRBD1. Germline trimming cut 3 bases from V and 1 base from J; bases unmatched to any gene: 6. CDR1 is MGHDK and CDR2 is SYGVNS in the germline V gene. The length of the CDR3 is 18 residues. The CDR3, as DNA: TGTGCCAGCAGTGATCCCGGGACAGGGGAGTCTGGGGCCAACGTCCTGACTTTC. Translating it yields CASSDPGTGESGANVLTF.

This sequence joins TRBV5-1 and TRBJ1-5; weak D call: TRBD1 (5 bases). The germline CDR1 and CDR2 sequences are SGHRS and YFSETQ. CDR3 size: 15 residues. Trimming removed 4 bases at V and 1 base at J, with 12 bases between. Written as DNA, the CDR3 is TGCGCCAGCAGCCCGGGGGGGGAAAGCAATCAGCCCCAGCATTTT. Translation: CASSPGGESNQPQHF.

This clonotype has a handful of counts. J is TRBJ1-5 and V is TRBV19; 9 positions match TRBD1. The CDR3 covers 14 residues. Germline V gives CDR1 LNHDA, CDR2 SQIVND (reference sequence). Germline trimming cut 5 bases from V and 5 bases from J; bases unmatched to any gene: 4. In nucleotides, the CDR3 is TGTGCCAGTAGTGTTTGGACAGGGGATCAGCCCCAGCATTTT. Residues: CASSVWTGDQPQHF.

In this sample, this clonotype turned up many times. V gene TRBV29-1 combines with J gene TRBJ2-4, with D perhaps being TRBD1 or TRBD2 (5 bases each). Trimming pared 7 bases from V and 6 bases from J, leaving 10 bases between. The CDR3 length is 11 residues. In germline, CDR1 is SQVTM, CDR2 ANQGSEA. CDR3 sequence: CSGGTLNIQYF. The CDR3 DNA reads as TGCAGCGGTGGGACCTTAAACATTCAGTACTTC.

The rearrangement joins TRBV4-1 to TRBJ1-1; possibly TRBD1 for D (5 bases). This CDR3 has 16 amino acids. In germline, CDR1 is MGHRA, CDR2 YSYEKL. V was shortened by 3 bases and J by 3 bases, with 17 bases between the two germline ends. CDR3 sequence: CASSHPSRGGDTEAFF. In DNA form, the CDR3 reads TGCGCCAGCAGCCATCCCTCGAGGGGTGGGGACACTGAAGCTTTCTTT.

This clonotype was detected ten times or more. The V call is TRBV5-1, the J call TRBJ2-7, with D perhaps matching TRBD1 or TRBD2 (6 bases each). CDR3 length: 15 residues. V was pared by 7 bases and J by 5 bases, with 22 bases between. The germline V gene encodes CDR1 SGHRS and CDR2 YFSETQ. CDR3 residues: CASCPSRAGEDEQYF. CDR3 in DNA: TGCGCCAGCTGCCCGTCCCGGGCAGGGGAGGACGAGCAGTACTTC.

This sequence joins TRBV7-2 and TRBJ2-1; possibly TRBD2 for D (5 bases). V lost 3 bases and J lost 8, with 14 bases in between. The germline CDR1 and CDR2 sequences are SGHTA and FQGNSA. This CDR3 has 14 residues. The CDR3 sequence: CASSLPRADYEQFF. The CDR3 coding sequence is TGTGCCAGCAGCTTGCCGCGGGCAGATTATGAGCAGTTCTTC.

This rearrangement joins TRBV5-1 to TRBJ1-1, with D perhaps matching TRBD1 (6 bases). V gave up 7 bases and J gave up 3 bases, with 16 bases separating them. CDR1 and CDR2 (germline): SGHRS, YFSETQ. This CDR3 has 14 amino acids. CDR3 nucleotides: TGCGCCAGCTCCGACCGAGGGGGGCACACTGAAGCTTTCTTT. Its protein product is CASSDRGGHTEAFF.

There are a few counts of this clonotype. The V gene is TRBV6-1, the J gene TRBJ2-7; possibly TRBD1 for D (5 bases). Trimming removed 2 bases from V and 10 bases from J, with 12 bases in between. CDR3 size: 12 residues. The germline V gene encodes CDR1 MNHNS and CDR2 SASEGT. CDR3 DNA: TGTGCCAGCAGTGAACCAGCAGGGCCCCAGTACTTC. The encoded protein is CASSEPAGPQYF.

CDR3: CSASSGGNNQPQHF. As DNA, the CDR3 is TGCAGTGCTAGCTCGGGGGGCAACAATCAGCCCCAGCATTTT. The J gene is TRBJ1-5, the V gene TRBV20-1; D might be TRBD1 (6 bases). Germline V CDR1 and CDR2: DFQATT, SNEGSKA (reference sequence). V lost 3 bases and J lost 3, with 12 bases in between. This CDR3 is built from 14 residues.

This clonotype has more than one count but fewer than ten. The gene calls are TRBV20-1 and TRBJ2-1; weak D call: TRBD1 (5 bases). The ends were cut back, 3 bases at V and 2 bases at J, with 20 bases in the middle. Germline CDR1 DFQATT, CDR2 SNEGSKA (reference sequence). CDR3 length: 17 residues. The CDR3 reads CSARPGPPGPTYNEQFF. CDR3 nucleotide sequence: TGCAGTGCTAGGCCCGGGCCTCCAGGGCCCACCTACAATGAGCAGTTCTTC.

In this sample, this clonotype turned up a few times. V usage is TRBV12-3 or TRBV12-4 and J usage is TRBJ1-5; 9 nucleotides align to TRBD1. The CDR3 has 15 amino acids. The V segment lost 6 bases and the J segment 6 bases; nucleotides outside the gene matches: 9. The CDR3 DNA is TGTGCCAGCAGATTCCGGACAGGGGCCGGTCAGCCCCAGCATTTT. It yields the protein CASRFRTGAGQPQHF.

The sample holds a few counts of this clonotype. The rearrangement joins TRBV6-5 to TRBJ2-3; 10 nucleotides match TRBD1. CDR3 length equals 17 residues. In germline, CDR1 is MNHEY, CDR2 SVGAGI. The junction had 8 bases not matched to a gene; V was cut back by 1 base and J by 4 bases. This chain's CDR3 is CASSYLRTGGGPDTQYF. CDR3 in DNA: TGTGCCAGCAGTTACTTACGGACAGGGGGGGGACCAGATACGCAGTATTTT.

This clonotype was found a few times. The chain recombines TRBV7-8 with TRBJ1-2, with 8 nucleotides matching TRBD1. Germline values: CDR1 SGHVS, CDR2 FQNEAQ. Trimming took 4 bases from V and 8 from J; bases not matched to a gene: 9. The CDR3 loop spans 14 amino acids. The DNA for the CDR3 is TGTGCCAGCAGCTCCGGGACAGGCTCATGGGGCTACACCTTC. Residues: CASSSGTGSWGYTF.

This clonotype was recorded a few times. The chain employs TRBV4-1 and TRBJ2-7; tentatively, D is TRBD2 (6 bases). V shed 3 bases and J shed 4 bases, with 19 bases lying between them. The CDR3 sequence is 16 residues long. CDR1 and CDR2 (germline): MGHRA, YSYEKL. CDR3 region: CASSHDKSGVIYEQYF. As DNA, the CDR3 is TGCGCCAGCAGCCATGATAAATCGGGGGTGATTTACGAGCAGTACTTC.

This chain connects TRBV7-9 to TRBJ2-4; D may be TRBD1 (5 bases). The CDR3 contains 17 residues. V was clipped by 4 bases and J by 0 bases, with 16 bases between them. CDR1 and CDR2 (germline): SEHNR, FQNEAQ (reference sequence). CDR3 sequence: CASSSPRDPLAKNIQYF. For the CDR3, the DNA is TGTGCCAGCAGCTCCCCCAGGGATCCCCTAGCCAAAAACATTCAGTACTTC.

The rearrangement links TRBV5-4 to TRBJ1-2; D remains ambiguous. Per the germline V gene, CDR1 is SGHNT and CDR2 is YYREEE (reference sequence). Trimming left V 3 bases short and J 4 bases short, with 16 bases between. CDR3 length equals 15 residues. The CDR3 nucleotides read TGTGCCAGCAGCTCCCAGTTACTATCGGCCTATGGCTACACCTTC. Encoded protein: CASSSQLLSAYGYTF.